The entry that follows covers one TCR beta chain sequence. Which cohort a participant joined came from the clinical history participants gave. Recovered participants had two consecutive negative NP/OP PCR tests, healthcare professional clearance, or symptom resolution. The record originates from a study of blood T cell repertoires in COVID-19. Across the study: The United States, Italy and Spain supplied acute and convalescent COVID-19 samples.

Original methodology: Amplification of reference gene primers provided the estimated nucleated cell counts. Profiling relied on immunoSEQ multiplex PCR, and the TCRdb table lists in-frame clones only, not all of them. That table furnishes V, J and clone size, whereas the DNA furnished D and trimming. The table has around 380,000 clones, 87% seen once; the top ten hold under 1.5%. The source material was PBMCs or T cells enriched from blood (not recorded which). This clonotype was obtained from a man aged 25-45 years who had recovered from COVID-19.

The CDR3 spells CASSYSTLQDTQYF. CDR3 sequence (DNA): TGTGCCAGCAGTTACTCGACACTCCAGGATACGCAGTATTTT. This rearrangement joins TRBV6-5 to TRBJ2-3, with D uncertain. The CDR3 is made up of 14 amino acids. V lost 0 bases, J lost 6 bases, and 10 bases lay in between. The germline V gene has CDR1 MNHEY and CDR2 SVGAGI.